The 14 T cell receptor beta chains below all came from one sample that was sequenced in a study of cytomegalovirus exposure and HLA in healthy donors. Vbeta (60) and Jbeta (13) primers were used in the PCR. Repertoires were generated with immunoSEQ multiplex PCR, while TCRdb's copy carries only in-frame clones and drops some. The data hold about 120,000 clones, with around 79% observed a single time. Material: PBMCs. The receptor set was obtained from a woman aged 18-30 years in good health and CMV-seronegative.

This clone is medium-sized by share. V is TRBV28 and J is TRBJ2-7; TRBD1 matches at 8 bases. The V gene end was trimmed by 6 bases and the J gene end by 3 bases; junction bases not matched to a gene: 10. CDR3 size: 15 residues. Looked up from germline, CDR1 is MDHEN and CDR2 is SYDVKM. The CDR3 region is CASRQPGTGLYEQYF. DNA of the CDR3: TGTGCCAGCAGGCAACCCGGGACAGGCCTCTACGAGCAGTACTTC.

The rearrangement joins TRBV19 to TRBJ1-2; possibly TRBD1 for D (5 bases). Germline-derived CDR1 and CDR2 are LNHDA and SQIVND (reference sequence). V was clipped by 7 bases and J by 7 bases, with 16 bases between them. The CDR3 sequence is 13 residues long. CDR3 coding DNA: TGTGCCAGTATCCCCACGGGGGACTCTGGCTACACCTTC. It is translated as CASIPTGDSGYTF. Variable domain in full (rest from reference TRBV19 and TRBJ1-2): DGGITQSPKYLFRKEGQNVTLSCEQNLNHDAMYWYRQDPGQGLRLIYYSQIVNDFQKGDIAEGYSVSREKKESFPLTVTSAQKNPTAFYLCASIPTGDSGYTFGSGTRLTVV.

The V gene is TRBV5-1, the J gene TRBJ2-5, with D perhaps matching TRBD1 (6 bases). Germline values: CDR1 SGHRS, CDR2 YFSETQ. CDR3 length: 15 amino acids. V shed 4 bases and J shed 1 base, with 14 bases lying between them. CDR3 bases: TGCGCCAGCAGCCCGACCCAGGGGACCCAAGAGACCCAGTACTTC. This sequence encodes CASSPTQGTQETQYF. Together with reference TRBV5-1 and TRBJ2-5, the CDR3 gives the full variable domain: KAGVTQTPRYLIKTRGQQVTLSCSPISGHRSVSWYQQTPGQGLQFLFEYFSETQRNKGNFPGRFSGRQFSNSRSEMNVSTLELGDSALYLCASSPTQGTQETQYFGPGTRLLVL.

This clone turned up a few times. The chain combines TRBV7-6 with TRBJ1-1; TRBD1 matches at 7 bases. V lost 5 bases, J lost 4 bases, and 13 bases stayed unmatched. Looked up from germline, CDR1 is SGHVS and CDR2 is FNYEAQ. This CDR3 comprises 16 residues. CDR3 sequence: CASSLRQGGGGTEAFF. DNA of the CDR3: TGTGCCAGCAGCCTCAGACAGGGAGGAGGCGGCACTGAAGCTTTCTTT.

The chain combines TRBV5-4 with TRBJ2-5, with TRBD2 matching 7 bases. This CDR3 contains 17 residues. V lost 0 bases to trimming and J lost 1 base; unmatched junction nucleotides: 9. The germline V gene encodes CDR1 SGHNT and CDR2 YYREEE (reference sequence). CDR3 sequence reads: CASSLGGLNGPQETQYF. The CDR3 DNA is TGTGCCAGCAGCTTGGGGGGACTAAACGGTCCCCAAGAGACCCAGTACTTC. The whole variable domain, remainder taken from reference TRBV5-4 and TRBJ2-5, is ETGVTQSPTHLIKTRGQQVTLRCSSQSGHNTVSWYQQALGQGPQFIFQYYREEENGRGNFPPRFSGLQFPNYSSELNVNALELDDSALYLCASSLGGLNGPQETQYFGPGTRLLVL.

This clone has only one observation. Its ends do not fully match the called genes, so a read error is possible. The CDR3 spells CASSLEGLVNEQFF. For the CDR3, the DNA is TGTGCTAGCAGCTTGGAGGGACTAGTAAATGAGCAGTTCTTC. The V gene is TRBV7-7, the J gene TRBJ2-1; 8 nucleotides agree with TRBD2. CDR1 SSHAT and CDR2 FNYEAQ come from the germline V gene (reference sequence). This CDR3 contains 14 residues.

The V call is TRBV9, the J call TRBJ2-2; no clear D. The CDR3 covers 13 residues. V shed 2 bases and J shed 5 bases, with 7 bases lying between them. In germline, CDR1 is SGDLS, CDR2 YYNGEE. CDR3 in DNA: TGTGCCAGCAGCGTCGTTCCTACCGGGGAGCTGTTTTTT. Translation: CASSVVPTGELFF.

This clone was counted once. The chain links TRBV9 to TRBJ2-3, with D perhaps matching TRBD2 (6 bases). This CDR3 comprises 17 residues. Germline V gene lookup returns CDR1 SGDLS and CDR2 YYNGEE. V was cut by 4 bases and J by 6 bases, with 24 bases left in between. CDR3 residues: CASSSTLIRAGTDTQYF. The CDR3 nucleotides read TGTGCCAGCAGCTCAACATTAATTAGGGCGGGGACGGATACGCAGTATTTT.

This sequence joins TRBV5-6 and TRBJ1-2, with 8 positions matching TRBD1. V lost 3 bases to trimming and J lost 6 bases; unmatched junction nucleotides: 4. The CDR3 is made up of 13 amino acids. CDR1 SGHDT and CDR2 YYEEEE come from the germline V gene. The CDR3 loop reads CASSWAGGHGYTF. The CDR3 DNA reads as TGTGCCAGCAGCTGGGCAGGGGGCCATGGCTACACCTTC.

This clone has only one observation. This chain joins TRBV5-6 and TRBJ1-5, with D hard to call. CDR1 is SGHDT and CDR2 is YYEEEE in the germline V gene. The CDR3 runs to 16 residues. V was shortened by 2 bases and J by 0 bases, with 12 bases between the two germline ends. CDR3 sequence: CASSFLTSYSNQPQHF. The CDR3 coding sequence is TGTGCCAGCAGCTTCCTGACAAGTTATAGCAATCAGCCCCAGCATTTT.

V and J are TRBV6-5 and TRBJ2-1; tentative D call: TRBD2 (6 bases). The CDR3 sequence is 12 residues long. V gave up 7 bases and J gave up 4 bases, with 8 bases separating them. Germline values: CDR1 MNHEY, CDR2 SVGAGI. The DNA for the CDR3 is TGTGCCAGCATGGGGGGTTACAATGAGCAGTTCTTC. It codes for CASMGGYNEQFF.

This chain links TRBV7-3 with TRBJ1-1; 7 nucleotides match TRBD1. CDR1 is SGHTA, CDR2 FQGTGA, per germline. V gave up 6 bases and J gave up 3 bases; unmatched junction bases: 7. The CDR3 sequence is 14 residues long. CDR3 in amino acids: CASSSSGGYTEAFF. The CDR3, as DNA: TGTGCCAGCAGTTCCTCAGGGGGTTACACTGAAGCTTTCTTT.

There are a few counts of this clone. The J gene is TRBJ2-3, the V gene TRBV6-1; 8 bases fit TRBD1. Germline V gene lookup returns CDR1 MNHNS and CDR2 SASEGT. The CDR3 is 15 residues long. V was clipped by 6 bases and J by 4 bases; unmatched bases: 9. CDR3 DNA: TGTGCCAGCAGAACGGACAGGGAGGTGGCAGATACGCAGTATTTT. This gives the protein CASRTDREVADTQYF.

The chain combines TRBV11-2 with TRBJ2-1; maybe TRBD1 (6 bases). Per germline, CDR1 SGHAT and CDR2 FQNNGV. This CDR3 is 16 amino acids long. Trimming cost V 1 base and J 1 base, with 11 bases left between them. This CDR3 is CASSLGLQGSYNEQFF. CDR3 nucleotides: TGTGCCAGCAGCTTAGGCCTCCAGGGGTCCTACAATGAGCAGTTCTTC.